The present T cell receptor (beta chain) was sequenced within a study of spatial heterogeneity in lung cancer. Time point specified: sample taken at primary tumor resection. Whole RNA was taken from tumor, nontumor lung or frozen PBMC; it was then sequenced unsorted. One entry per CDR3 protein, called by TCRdb with MiXCR from the 5' RACE reads. The profile shows about 82,000 distinct CDR3 sequences, around 12% of them singletons. Germline assignment: CDR1 PRHDT and CDR2 FYEKMQ (reference sequence). The CDR3 spans 13 residues. Trimming pared 5 bases from V and 5 bases from J, leaving 13 bases between. This clonotype was found many times.

The chain has TRBV13 and TRBJ2-7, with D tentatively TRBD1 or TRBD2 (6 bases each). The starting material was PBMCs, obtained at surgery. This sequence was found in a male donor with early-stage non-small cell lung cancer. The CDR3 nucleotides read TGTGCCAGCAGCGAGGGGGGTCTGGACGAGCAGTACTTC. Translation: CASSEGGLDEQYF.